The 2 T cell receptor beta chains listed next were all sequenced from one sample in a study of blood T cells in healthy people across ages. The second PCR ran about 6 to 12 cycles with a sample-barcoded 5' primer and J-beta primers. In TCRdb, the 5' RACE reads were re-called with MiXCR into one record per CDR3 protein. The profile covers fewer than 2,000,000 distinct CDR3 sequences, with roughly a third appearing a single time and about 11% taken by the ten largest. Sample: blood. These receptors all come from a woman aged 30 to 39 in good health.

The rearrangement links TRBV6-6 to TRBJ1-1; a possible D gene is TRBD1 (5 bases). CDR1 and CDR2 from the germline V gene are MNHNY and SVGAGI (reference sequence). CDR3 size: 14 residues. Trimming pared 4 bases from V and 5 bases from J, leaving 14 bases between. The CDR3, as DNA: TGTGCCAGCAGTTTGGTCTCCGAGGGGACTGAAGCTTTCTTT. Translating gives CASSLVSEGTEAFF.

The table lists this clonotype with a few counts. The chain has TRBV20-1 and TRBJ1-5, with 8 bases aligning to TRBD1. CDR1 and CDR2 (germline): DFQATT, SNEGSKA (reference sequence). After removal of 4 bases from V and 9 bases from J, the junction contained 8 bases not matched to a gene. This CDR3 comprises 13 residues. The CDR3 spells CSATDRGVPPQHF. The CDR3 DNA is TGCAGTGCTACAGACAGGGGAGTTCCGCCCCAGCATTTT.